These 15 T cell receptor beta chains share one sample of origin, sequenced in a study of shared clonotypes between healthy human individuals. The table came from immunoSEQ multiplex PCR; TCRdb's copy has only in-frame clones and leaves some out. The data show some 630,000 clones, about two thirds seen once. The sequencing input was memory CD4+ T cells sorted from blood. Specified subset: CD45RA-negative fraction. Every receptor here comes from a woman in her thirties in good health.

The rearrangement links TRBV28 to TRBJ2-7; D gene unclear. The CDR3 consists of 15 residues. Trimming took 5 bases from V and 5 from J, leaving 19 bases between them. Germline lookup yields CDR1 MDHEN and CDR2 SYDVKM. The CDR3 sequence is CASSTRSPSRNEQYF. The CDR3 DNA reads as TGTGCCAGCAGTACCCGGTCCCCCTCCAGGAACGAGCAGTACTTC.

The chain carries TRBV27 and TRBJ2-1; 9 nucleotides line up with TRBD2. CDR1 is MNHEY, CDR2 SMNVEV, per germline (reference sequence). The trim removed 4 bases at V and 3 bases at J, leaving 7 bases unmatched. CDR3 length equals 16 residues. CDR3 amino acids: CASSYSGSNHYNEQFF. The DNA for the CDR3 is TGTGCCAGCAGTTATAGCGGGAGCAATCACTACAATGAGCAGTTCTTC.

V gene TRBV7-3 combines with J gene TRBJ2-1; D is tentatively TRBD1 or TRBD2 (6 bases each). V gave up 0 bases and J gave up 6 bases, with 12 bases separating them. Germline V gene lookup returns CDR1 SGHTA and CDR2 FQGTGA. The CDR3 has 15 residues. DNA of the CDR3: TGTGCCAGCAGCTTAACGGGGGGCGGAGTCAATGAGCAGTTCTTC. Its protein product is CASSLTGGGVNEQFF.

This clone was recorded at least ten times. J is TRBJ1-2 and V is TRBV5-1, with D maybe TRBD1 (5 bases). The CDR3 covers 13 residues. Trimming took off 4 bases at V and 7 bases at J, with 14 bases between the two ends. CDR1 is SGHRS, CDR2 YFSETQ, per germline. The DNA of the CDR3 is TGCGCCAGCAGCCAGGGACCGGGAACTGGCTACACCTTC. Its translation: CASSQGPGTGYTF.

This clone has just a few counts. The V and J genes are TRBV18 and TRBJ1-2; the D gene is possibly TRBD1 (5 bases). The CDR3 loop spans 15 amino acids. CDR1 is KGHSH and CDR2 is LQKENI in the germline V gene. V lost 5 bases and J lost 8, with 21 bases in between. This CDR3 reads CASSSSRDADGGYTF. CDR3 DNA: TGTGCCAGCTCAAGCTCCCGGGACGCTGATGGAGGCTACACCTTC. The full variable domain, with the rest looked up from reference TRBV18 and TRBJ1-2, is NAGVMQNPRHLVRRRGQEARLRCSPMKGHSHVYWYRQLPEEGLKFMVYLQKENIIDESGMPKERFSAEFPKEGPSILRIQQVVRGDSAAYFCASSSSRDADGGYTFGSGTRLTVV.

The chain joins TRBV5-1 to TRBJ1-3, with 7 bases fitting TRBD1. CDR1 SGHRS and CDR2 YFSETQ come from the germline V gene. CDR3 length: 16 amino acids. With 3 bases clipped from V and 0 bases from J, the junction kept 6 bases outside the gene matches. CDR3 DNA: TGCGCCAGCAGCTCCGAAGGGGGCGACTCTGGAAACACCATATATTTT. It codes for CASSSEGGDSGNTIYF. Supplemented by reference TRBV5-1 and TRBJ1-3, the full variable domain reads KAGVTQTPRYLIKTRGQQVTLSCSPISGHRSVSWYQQTPGQGLQFLFEYFSETQRNKGNFPGRFSGRQFSNSRSEMNVSTLELGDSALYLCASSSEGGDSGNTIYFGEGSWLTVV.

This chain joins TRBV12-5 and TRBJ2-3, with unresolved D. Trimming removed 0 bases at V and 5 bases at J, with 9 bases between. The CDR3 extends over 14 amino acids. Germline V gives CDR1 LGHNT, CDR2 FRNRAP. Written as DNA, the CDR3 is TGTGCTAGTGGTTTGGTACCGGAGCAAGATACGCAGTATTTT. Amino acid sequence: CASGLVPEQDTQYF.

The chain couples TRBV19 to TRBJ1-1, with 7 bases matching TRBD1. Germline V gene sequence: CDR1 LNHDA, CDR2 SQIVND (reference sequence). V dropped 3 bases and J dropped 11; count of bases not matched to a gene: 9. This CDR3 region has 13 residues. The CDR3 loop is CASSMGQWGSAFF. The CDR3 DNA follows: TGTGCCAGTAGTATGGGACAGTGGGGTTCGGCTTTCTTT.

The V call is TRBV6-5, the J call TRBJ1-5; D remains ambiguous. Germline V gene data show CDR1 as MNHEY and CDR2 as SVGAGI. This CDR3 is 13 amino acids long. Between the trimmed V and J ends, which lost 1 base and 8 bases, there was a span of 9 bases. As DNA, the CDR3 is TGTGCCAGCAGTTACTACGGGCCTGAGCCCCAGCATTTT. This codes for CASSYYGPEPQHF.

This clone was seen a single time. V gene TRBV6-5 combines with J gene TRBJ2-7; D might be TRBD1 or TRBD2, each matching 5 bases. The CDR3 covers 13 residues. V lost 0 bases and J lost 5, with 8 bases in between. Germline V gene data show CDR1 as MNHEY and CDR2 as SVGAGI. The CDR3 sequence is CASSYSTGHEQYF. CDR3 nucleotide sequence: TGTGCCAGCAGTTACTCCACGGGGCACGAGCAGTACTTC.

The rearrangement uses TRBV19 and TRBJ2-2; D is ambiguous. This CDR3 is 14 amino acids long. Germline assignment: CDR1 LNHDA and CDR2 SQIVND (reference sequence). Trimming took 4 bases from V and 5 from J, leaving 11 bases between them. The CDR3 DNA reads TGTGCCAGTAGTACCAATCAAAGAACCGGGGAGCTGTTTTTT. It translates to CASSTNQRTGELFF.

The chain uses TRBV6-5 and TRBJ1-1; D uncertain. The CDR3 has 13 residues. CDR1 is MNHEY, CDR2 SVGAGI, per germline. V dropped 5 bases and J dropped 1 base, with 8 bases sitting between them. CDR3 DNA: TGTGCCAGCAGTATGACGGGGAACACTGAAGCTTTCTTT. Its translation is CASSMTGNTEAFF.

The sample holds many counts of this clone. The rearrangement joins TRBV28 to TRBJ1-1; D is unresolved. The germline CDR1 and CDR2 sequences are MDHEN and SYDVKM. CDR3 length: 13 residues. V shed 4 bases and J shed 2 bases, with 8 bases lying between them. CDR3 residues: CASSSRTNTEAFF. The CDR3 DNA reads as TGTGCCAGCAGTTCGAGGACCAACACTGAAGCTTTCTTT.

This sequence joins TRBV21-1 and TRBJ2-3; TRBD2, the table's D call, was not compared with the DNA. TRBV21-1 is recorded as a pseudogene. The CDR3 contains 17 residues. The CDR3 DNA follows: TGTGCCAGCAGCATACCTCCCCCGGGACTAGCGTTCAATACGCAGTATTTT. The encoded protein is CASSIPPPGLAFNTQYF.

The rearrangement uses TRBV28 and TRBJ2-7; D could derive from TRBD1 or TRBD2 (8 bases each). This CDR3 contains 15 residues. CDR1 is MDHEN, CDR2 SYDVKM, per germline. The ends were cut back, 6 bases at V and 3 bases at J, with 18 bases in the middle. CDR3 region: CASRGGQAGGYEQYF. DNA of the CDR3: TGTGCCAGCAGAGGGGGACAGGCGGGGGGCTACGAGCAGTACTTC.